The rows below give T cell receptor beta chains drawn from one sample of a study of blood T cell repertoires in COVID-19. Only in-frame clones appear in the TCRdb table, and some are missing; sequencing was by immunoSEQ multiplex PCR. The top ten clones hold approximately 15% of a sample with 52,000 or so clones, 65% to 85% of them seen once. The sequenced sample consisted of peripheral blood. Receptors were obtained from a man aged 65-85 years with active COVID-19. The CDR3 runs from the conserved cysteine through the conserved F or W. The D gene is left open where the match is weak. For some rows the clone size is stated as once, few or many, or as a class when expanded; others skip it.

d_gene: -
len: 13
v_gene: TRBV28
j_gene: TRBJ2-7
abundance: -
CDR3nt: TGTGCCAGCAGTGTGACAGGCCATTACGAGCAGTACTTC
CDR3aa: CASSVTGHYEQYF

d_gene: -
len: 15
v_gene: TRBV6-5
j_gene: TRBJ1-5
abundance: -
CDR3nt: TGTGCCAGCAGCCTCGTTGGGGCTAGCAATCAGCCCCAGCATTTT
CDR3aa: CASSLVGASNQPQHF

d_gene: TRBD1
len: 13
v_gene: TRBV7-3
j_gene: TRBJ1-5
abundance: few
CDR3nt: TGTGCCAGCAGCACAGGGGCGGGTCAGCCCCAGCATTTT
CDR3aa: CASSTGAGQPQHF

d_gene: TRBD1
len: 15
v_gene: TRBV5-5
j_gene: TRBJ2-7
abundance: -
CDR3nt: TGTGCCAGCAGCATTTTGTCCGGGACAGGGAGTGGGCAGTACTTC
CDR3aa: CASSILSGTGSGQYF

d_gene: -
len: 13
v_gene: TRBV28
j_gene: TRBJ1-4
abundance: -
CDR3nt: TGTGCCAGCAGTTTAGCTAACCCCGAAAAACTGTTTTTT
CDR3aa: CASSLANPEKLFF

d_gene: TRBD1
len: 17
v_gene: TRBV18
j_gene: TRBJ1-3
abundance: once
CDR3nt: TGTGCCAGCTCACCATTAACAGGGGCAGAATCTGGAAACACCATATATTTT
CDR3aa: CASSPLTGAESGNTIYF

d_gene: -
len: 18
v_gene: TRBV19
j_gene: TRBJ2-5
abundance: -
CDR3nt: TGTGCCAGTAATCACCCGATCGGGGAGCGTCCCCAGCAAGAGACCCAGTACTTC
CDR3aa: CASNHPIGERPQQETQYF

d_gene: -
len: 16
v_gene: TRBV9
j_gene: TRBJ2-5
abundance: -
CDR3nt: TGTGCCAGCAGCCCCCCCGGGGGTAGATTGTCGGAGACCCAGTACTTC
CDR3aa: CASSPPGGRLSETQYF

d_gene: TRBD2
len: 16
v_gene: TRBV30
j_gene: TRBJ2-3
abundance: -
CDR3nt: TGTGCCTGGAGTGTGGGGCTAGCGGGGCACACAGATACGCAGTATTTT
CDR3aa: CAWSVGLAGHTDTQYF

d_gene: TRBD2
len: 16
v_gene: TRBV28
j_gene: TRBJ2-3
abundance: -
CDR3nt: TGTGCCAGCAGTTTAGAGGCGGGAGGACACACAGATACGCAGTATTTT
CDR3aa: CASSLEAGGHTDTQYF

d_gene: -
len: 14
v_gene: TRBV15
j_gene: TRBJ2-2
abundance: -
CDR3nt: TGTGCCACCAGCAGAGGGACAAACACCGGGGAGCTGTTTTTT
CDR3aa: CATSRGTNTGELFF

d_gene: -
len: 14
v_gene: TRBV27
j_gene: TRBJ1-5
abundance: once
CDR3nt: TGTGCCAGCAGTTTAGGCAGGGGTAATCAGCCCCAGCATTTT
CDR3aa: CASSLGRGNQPQHF

d_gene: TRBD2
len: 17
v_gene: TRBV5-6
j_gene: TRBJ2-3
abundance: -
CDR3nt: TGTGCCAGCAGCCAAAACCCAACTAGCGGGAGAACAGATACGCAGTATTTT
CDR3aa: CASSQNPTSGRTDTQYF

d_gene: TRBD1
len: 15
v_gene: TRBV29-1
j_gene: TRBJ1-2
abundance: once
CDR3nt: TGCAGCGTTCTCTACCGGGACAGGGGGCGAAATGGCTACACCTTC
CDR3aa: CSVLYRDRGRNGYTF

d_gene: -
len: 13
v_gene: TRBV7-9
j_gene: TRBJ2-2
abundance: -
CDR3nt: TGTGCCAGCAGCTTGACTCCCACCGGGGAGCTGTTTTTT
CDR3aa: CASSLTPTGELFF

d_gene: -
len: 16
v_gene: TRBV6-1
j_gene: TRBJ2-1
abundance: -
CDR3nt: TGTGCCAGCAGTGAAGTTCGGGGCGGGAACTACAATGAGCAGTTCTTC
CDR3aa: CASSEVRGGNYNEQFF

d_gene: TRBD2
len: 14
v_gene: TRBV7-2
j_gene: TRBJ2-1
abundance: -
CDR3nt: TGTGCCAGCAGCCCGGGACTAGCGTACAATGAGCAGTTCTTC
CDR3aa: CASSPGLAYNEQFF

d_gene: TRBD2
len: 15
v_gene: TRBV2
j_gene: TRBJ2-1
abundance: -
CDR3nt: TGTGCCAGCAGTGAAGATACTAGCGGGGGTAATGAGCAGTTCTTC
CDR3aa: CASSEDTSGGNEQFF

d_gene: -
len: 12
v_gene: TRBV19
j_gene: TRBJ1-2
abundance: -
CDR3nt: TGTGCCAGCTCCAGGGATAACTATGGCTACACCTTC
CDR3aa: CASSRDNYGYTF

d_gene: TRBD2
len: 15
v_gene: TRBV7-8
j_gene: TRBJ2-7
abundance: -
CDR3nt: TGTGCCAGCAACCCGACTAGCGGGGGAGAATACGAGCAGTACTTC
CDR3aa: CASNPTSGGEYEQYF

d_gene: TRBD2
len: 13
v_gene: TRBV6-5
j_gene: TRBJ2-4
abundance: -
CDR3nt: TGTGCCAGCAAGGCTAGCGGGAGGGCCTTCTTAAACTTC
CDR3aa: CASKASGRAFLNF

d_gene: -
len: 14
v_gene: TRBV5-1
j_gene: TRBJ1-1
abundance: once
CDR3nt: TGCGCCAGCAGCTTGACAGAGATGAACACTGAAGCTTTCTTT
CDR3aa: CASSLTEMNTEAFF

d_gene: -
len: 13
v_gene: TRBV27
j_gene: TRBJ2-3
abundance: -
CDR3nt: TGTGCCAGCAGTTTATCGATGAGGGATACGCAGTATTTT
CDR3aa: CASSLSMRDTQYF

d_gene: -
len: 13
v_gene: TRBV3-1/TRBV3-2
j_gene: TRBJ2-3
abundance: -
CDR3nt: TGTGCCAGCGAGAGCCGTGGCACAGATACGCAGTATTTT
CDR3aa: CASESRGTDTQYF

d_gene: TRBD1
len: 17
v_gene: TRBV7-2
j_gene: TRBJ2-7
abundance: -
CDR3nt: TGTGCCAGCAGTTTCTACACGCCGGGACAGGGTTTCTACGAGCAGTACTTC
CDR3aa: CASSFYTPGQGFYEQYF

d_gene: TRBD2
len: 15
v_gene: TRBV9
j_gene: TRBJ2-3
abundance: -
CDR3nt: TGTGCCAGCAGCTTAAGCTGGACTAGCGGGGATACGCAGTATTTT
CDR3aa: CASSLSWTSGDTQYF

d_gene: -
len: 12
v_gene: TRBV7-2
j_gene: TRBJ2-1
abundance: few
CDR3nt: TGTGCCAGCAGTTCACAATACAATGAGCAGTTCTTC
CDR3aa: CASSSQYNEQFF

d_gene: -
len: 16
v_gene: TRBV7-6
j_gene: TRBJ2-2
abundance: -
CDR3nt: TGTGCCAGCAGCCAGTCGGGGGACGCGAACACCGGGGAGCTGTTTTTT
CDR3aa: CASSQSGDANTGELFF

d_gene: TRBD2
len: 19
v_gene: TRBV9
j_gene: TRBJ2-1
abundance: -
CDR3nt: TGTGCCAGCAGCGTAGTTGGGACTAGCGGGAGGGCCGTCAAAAATGAGCAGTTCTTC
CDR3aa: CASSVVGTSGRAVKNEQFF